One sample yielded the 28 T cell receptor beta chains listed below, sequenced in a study of T cell repertoires in cytomegalovirus infection. TCRdb fed the reads into MiXCR, producing one record per CDR3 protein. The top ten hold 25% of the sample, which has about 180,000 distinct CDR3 sequences, about 15% seen once. Material for sequencing was CD8+ T cells from PBMCs. All receptors come from a human donor in good health (CMV status not recorded). Some clones in this sample may be carry-over from other donors' samples.

The gene calls are TRBV7-6 and TRBJ2-3; TRBD1 aligns across 8 bases. The CDR3 totals 15 residues. J lost 4 bases, V lost 5 bases, and 8 bases had no gene match. In germline, CDR1 is SGHVS, CDR2 FNYEAQ. This CDR3 is CASSPRDRPSDTQYF. The CDR3 coding sequence is TGTGCCAGCAGCCCCCGGGACAGGCCCTCAGATACGCAGTATTTT.

The CDR3 protein is CASSLEGQRGNQPQHF. The CDR3, as DNA: TGTGCCAGCAGCTTAGAAGGGCAAAGGGGCAATCAGCCCCAGCATTTT. This rearrangement joins TRBV7-8 to TRBJ1-5; D unclear. Trimming pared 1 base from V and 2 bases from J, leaving 12 bases between. CDR3 size: 16 residues. Germline CDR1 reads SGHVS; CDR2 reads FQNEAQ.

This chain links TRBV19 with TRBJ2-1; D perhaps matches TRBD2 (5 bases). Germline V gives CDR1 LNHDA, CDR2 SQIVND (reference sequence). The CDR3 is 11 residues long. Trimming cost V 5 bases and J 15 bases, with 14 bases left between them. CDR3 nucleotide sequence: TGTGCCAGTAGTCCCTCGGGGTCGTGGTTCTTC. Translating gives CASSPSGSWFF.

The table lists this clonotype with a few counts. The rearrangement joins TRBV6-5 to TRBJ1-2; D gene uncertain. CDR3 length: 11 amino acids. Trimming took off 4 bases at V and 7 bases at J, with 7 bases between the two ends. CDR1 and CDR2 (germline): MNHEY, SVGAGI. The CDR3, as DNA: TGTGCCAGCAGTTCTGGTAGTGGCTACACCTTC. As protein: CASSSGSGYTF.

This chain links TRBV14 with TRBJ1-1, with D possibly matching TRBD1 (5 bases). The CDR3 runs 15 residues. Trimming removed 1 base from V and 1 base from J, with 10 bases in between. Germline CDR1 and CDR2: SGHDN and FVKESK. Written as DNA, the CDR3 is TGTGCCAGCAGCCAAGGGGGGGTCGGGAACACTGAAGCTTTCTTT. It specifies CASSQGGVGNTEAFF.

This chain uses TRBV7-2 with TRBJ1-5, with TRBD1 matching over 7 bases. The germline V gene encodes CDR1 SGHTA and CDR2 FQGNSA. This CDR3 has 19 amino acids. Germline trimming cut 5 bases from V and 1 base from J; bases unmatched to any gene: 17. The CDR3, as DNA: TGTGCCAGCAGCCTAGAGGCCAGGGGGTTAACCCTCAGCAATCAGCCCCAGCATTTT. It yields the protein CASSLEARGLTLSNQPQHF.

The sample holds a few counts of this clonotype. This chain links TRBV7-3 with TRBJ2-7; TRBD1 aligns across 7 bases. Germline assignment: CDR1 SGHTA and CDR2 FQGTGA. V trimming: 5 bases; J trimming: 8 bases; junction bases outside the gene matches: 12. CDR3 length: 14 residues. The CDR3 loop is CASSPTGTDFQQYF. In DNA form, the CDR3 reads TGTGCCAGCAGCCCAACGGGGACAGACTTCCAGCAGTACTTC. The variable domain in full, with the rest retrieved from reference TRBV7-3 and TRBJ2-7, is GAGVSQTPSNKVTEKGKYVELRCDPISGHTALYWYRQSLGQGPEFLIYFQGTGAADDSGLPNDRFFAVRPEGSVSTLKIQRTERGDSAVYLCASSPTGTDFQQYFGPGTRLTVT.

V gene TRBV5-6 combines with J gene TRBJ2-5; TRBD1 aligns across 7 bases. This CDR3 comprises 14 residues. Per the germline V gene, CDR1 is SGHDT and CDR2 is YYEEEE. J gave up 5 bases and V 7 bases, and 11 bases lay outside the gene matches. CDR3 bases: TGTGCCAGCTTCCCCTGGGACAGTGGGGAGACCCAGTACTTC. The encoded protein is CASFPWDSGETQYF.

This clonotype was detected a few times. This sequence joins TRBV15 and TRBJ2-7; D possibly corresponds to TRBD2 (5 bases). V lost 2 bases to trimming and J lost 5 bases, with 16 bases between them. The CDR3 is 15 residues long. Germline loops: CDR1 LNHNV, CDR2 YYDKDF (reference sequence). CDR3 sequence (DNA): TGTGCCACCAGCAGATCCCGGACTGGGCTGGACGAGCAGTACTTC. It codes for CATSRSRTGLDEQYF.

This chain uses TRBV11-2 with TRBJ2-3; 8 nucleotides line up with TRBD2. The CDR3 is made up of 15 amino acids. CDR1 is SGHAT, CDR2 FQNNGV, per germline. V lost 5 bases to trimming and J lost 6 bases; unmatched junction nucleotides: 10. CDR3 sequence (DNA): TGTGCCAGCAGCCCGAGCGGGGGCCTCGCGGATACGCAGTATTTT. Amino acids: CASSPSGGLADTQYF.

As DNA, the CDR3 is TGTGCCAGCAGCACTATAGACAGGGGTTTCTACGAGCAGTACTTC. Protein product: CASSTIDRGFYEQYF. The genes are TRBV7-8 and TRBJ2-7, with 8 bases fitting TRBD1. The CDR3 extends over 15 amino acids. J lost 3 bases, V lost 5 bases, and 9 bases had no gene match. The germline gives CDR1 SGHVS, CDR2 FQNEAQ.

J is TRBJ1-2 and V is TRBV29-1; no firm D call. V was trimmed by 3 bases and J by 8 bases, leaving 4 bases between them. The CDR3 contains 9 residues. The germline CDR1 and CDR2 sequences are SQVTM and ANQGSEA. The CDR3 bases are TGCAGCGTTGAGGAAGGCTACACCTTC. Translating gives CSVEEGYTF.

A few counts support this clonotype. The chain couples TRBV28 to TRBJ1-5; unclear D gene. The CDR3 is made up of 17 amino acids. CDR1 and CDR2 from the germline V gene are MDHEN and SYDVKM. V was clipped by 3 bases and J by 7 bases, with 22 bases between them. DNA for the CDR3: TGTGCCAGCAGTTTCCTCCTCCGCTCATTCACGGGACAGCCCCAGCATTTT. Its protein is CASSFLLRSFTGQPQHF.

A few counts support this clonotype. The V gene is TRBV27, the J gene TRBJ2-5, with no clear D. From germline, CDR1 is MNHEY and CDR2 SMNVEV (reference sequence). CDR3 length: 15 amino acids. V was cut by 0 bases and J by 5 bases, with 13 bases left in between. The CDR3 DNA is TGTGCCAGCAGTTTATCCGCCGGGCCTTTGGAGACCCAGTACTTC. Its protein is CASSLSAGPLETQYF.

This clonotype was counted once. The CDR3 sequence is CASAGGGSRYEQYF. The CDR3 DNA reads as TGTGCCAGCGCCGGGGGCGGGTCCCGTTACGAGCAGTACTTC. The rearrangement joins TRBV7-9 to TRBJ2-7, with D perhaps matching TRBD1 or TRBD2 (6 bases each). Germline assignment: CDR1 SEHNR and CDR2 FQNEAQ (reference sequence). There are 14 residues in the CDR3. With 8 bases removed from V and 4 bases from J, the gap between germline ends came to 18 bases.

J is TRBJ2-7 and V is TRBV7-8; D may correspond to TRBD1 or TRBD2 (6 bases each). Germline CDR1 reads SGHVS; CDR2 reads FQNEAQ. CDR3 length equals 13 residues. The V end lost 0 bases, the J end lost 6 bases, and 9 bases lay between the germline ends. Written as DNA, the CDR3 is TGTGCCAGCAGCTTAGCCAGGGGAGGCGAGCAGTACTTC. Translating gives CASSLARGGEQYF.

V gene TRBV12-3 or TRBV12-4 combines with J gene TRBJ2-5; 8 bases map to TRBD1. This CDR3 comprises 14 residues. V was clipped by 6 bases and J by 2 bases; unmatched bases: 5. CDR3 sequence: CASSQRTGQETQYF. Written as DNA, the CDR3 is TGTGCCAGCAGCCAACGGACAGGGCAAGAGACCCAGTACTTC.

This clonotype turned up a few times. The chain joins TRBV6-2 or TRBV6-3 to TRBJ1-6; D may be TRBD1 (5 bases). The CDR3 sequence is 13 residues long. Germline V gives CDR1 MNHEY, CDR2 SVGEGT. V was cut by 9 bases and J by 8 bases, with 14 bases left in between. Here the CDR3 DNA reads TGTGCCAGTCACATGACAGCGGATTCACCCCTCCACTTT. The encoded protein is CASHMTADSPLHF.

This clonotype was observed a handful of times. The chain links TRBV5-6 to TRBJ2-5; the match to TRBD2 covers 12 bases. From germline, CDR1 is SGHDT and CDR2 YYEEEE. J lost 4 bases, V lost 5 bases, and 3 bases had no gene match. The CDR3 runs 14 residues. The CDR3 region has the DNA TGTGCCAGCAGTCTAGCGGGGGGGCGAGAGACCCAGTACTTC. Translating gives CASSLAGGRETQYF. The full variable domain, completed using reference TRBV5-6 and TRBJ2-5, is DAGVTQSPTHLIKTRGQQVTLRCSPKSGHDTVSWYQQALGQGPQFIFQYYEEEERQRGNFPDRFSGHQFPNYSSELNVNALLLGDSALYLCASSLAGGRETQYFGPGTRLLVL.

The chain combines TRBV11-3 with TRBJ1-1; D is perhaps TRBD1 (6 bases). The CDR3 is made up of 14 amino acids. V dropped 7 bases and J dropped 7 bases, with 19 bases sitting between them. Germline-derived CDR1 and CDR2 are SGHNT and YENEEA. CDR3 DNA sequence: TGTGCCAGCAAAAGGGACGAGGACAGTCTTGAAGCTTTCTTT. Translating gives CASKRDEDSLEAFF.

V is TRBV4-1 and J is TRBJ2-3; no reliable D call. With 1 base removed from V and 1 base from J, the gap between germline ends came to 9 bases. Per germline, CDR1 MGHRA and CDR2 YSYEKL. The CDR3 consists of 15 residues. CDR3 nucleotide sequence: TGCGCCAGCAGCCAAGGACCCACCGGCACAGATACGCAGTATTTT. It translates to CASSQGPTGTDTQYF.

The table lists this clonotype with a few counts. V and J are TRBV7-9 and TRBJ2-5; the D gene is possibly TRBD2 (5 bases). The germline CDR1 and CDR2 sequences are SEHNR and FQNEAQ (reference sequence). The CDR3 has 13 residues. V was shortened by 5 bases and J by 5 bases, with 12 bases between the two germline ends. The CDR3, as DNA: TGTGCCAGCAGCCTACTAGTTCCGGAGACCCAGTACTTC. Its translation: CASSLLVPETQYF.

The genes are TRBV9 and TRBJ1-1; no definite D call. CDR3 length: 13 amino acids. Germline-derived CDR1 and CDR2 are SGDLS and YYNGEE. The V end lost 3 bases, the J end lost 1 base, and 7 bases lay between the germline ends. The CDR3 coding sequence is TGTGCCAGCAGCGCCGACGGGAACACTGAAGCTTTCTTT. It yields the protein CASSADGNTEAFF.

This clonotype has a handful of counts. The chain carries TRBV12-5 and TRBJ2-1, with 13 bases lining up with TRBD2. Per the germline V gene, CDR1 is LGHNT and CDR2 is FRNRAP. This CDR3 spans 16 amino acids. Trimming took 5 bases from V and 7 from J; bases not matched to a gene: 8. The CDR3 bases are TGTGCTAGTGGTCCGGCCGGACTAGCGGGGGTGAATGAGCAGTTCTTC. Amino acids: CASGPAGLAGVNEQFF.

V usage is TRBV14 and J usage is TRBJ2-7, with TRBD2 identical over 10 bases. The CDR3 consists of 17 residues. In germline, CDR1 is SGHDN, CDR2 FVKESK. The V gene end was trimmed by 5 bases and the J gene end by 3 bases; junction bases not matched to a gene: 13. The CDR3 DNA is TGTGCCAGCAGCGGACGCCAGGGACTAGCGATGCGCTACGAGCAGTACTTC. Protein product: CASSGRQGLAMRYEQYF.

The chain has TRBV7-2 and TRBJ2-1; D remains unclear. V was trimmed by 4 bases and J by 6 bases, leaving 7 bases between them. Per germline, CDR1 SGHTA and CDR2 FQGNSA. CDR3 length: 12 residues. CDR3 DNA sequence: TGTGCCAGCAGCTACCCCATCAATGAGCAGTTCTTC. Protein sequence: CASSYPINEQFF.

This clonotype was counted only a few times. The chain employs TRBV7-9 and TRBJ2-1; TRBD1 agrees at 9 bases. Trimming at V came to 3 bases and at J to 4 bases, leaving 4 bases not matched to a gene. CDR3 size: 15 residues. The V gene's germline CDR1 is SEHNR and CDR2 FQNEAQ (reference sequence). The chain's CDR3 is CASSFSDRGYNEQFF. In nucleotides, the CDR3 is TGTGCCAGCAGCTTTTCGGACAGGGGATACAATGAGCAGTTCTTC.

The chain has TRBV27 and TRBJ2-7; perhaps TRBD2 as D (7 bases). CDR3 length: 15 amino acids. Deletions cut 2 bases from V and 0 bases from J, with 11 bases between. Germline-derived CDR1 and CDR2 are MNHEY and SMNVEV (reference sequence). The CDR3 DNA sequence: TGTGCCAGCAGTTTAGGCGGGGGCCGCTCCTACGAGCAGTACTTC. Translated: CASSLGGGRSYEQYF.